This T cell receptor beta chain was captured by sequencing in a study of blood T cell repertoires in COVID-19. Study-wide background: COVID-19 samples, acute and convalescent, were from the United States, Italy and Spain. The cDNA or gDNA used as material had been derived from T cells, B-cell-depleted T cells, or PBMCs.

Authors' methods: Amplification with reference gene primers provided the estimates of nucleated cell counts. Clones were read by immunoSEQ multiplex PCR, and TCRdb kept only the in-frame ones, dropping some. Clone size and V and J calls were adopted from that table, with D and trimming inferred from the DNA. The sample shows about 80,000 clones, 80% to 85% of them seen only once. The origin of this receptor is a woman in her 70s with acute or convalescent COVID-19. Sequenced input: peripheral blood.

CDR3 region: CASSSRLAGGPGSYNEQFF. DNA for the CDR3: TGTGCCAGCAGCTCTCGACTAGCGGGAGGCCCTGGGTCCTACAATGAGCAGTTCTTC. J is TRBJ2-1 and V is TRBV7-2, with 13 bases identical to TRBD2. The CDR3 loop spans 19 amino acids. The trim removed 4 bases at V and 1 base at J, leaving 10 bases unmatched. The germline V gene has CDR1 SGHTA and CDR2 FQGNSA. The full variable domain, rest sourced from reference TRBV7-2 and TRBJ2-1, is GAGVSQSPSNKVTEKGKDVELRCDPISGHTALYWYRQSLGQGLEFLIYFQGNSAPDKSGLPSDRFSAERTGGSVSTLTIQRTQQEDSAVYLCASSSRLAGGPGSYNEQFFGPGTRLTVL.